These T cell receptor beta chains were read from a single sample in a study of blood T cell repertoires in COVID-19. Using immunoSEQ multiplex PCR, the repertoire was profiled, and TCRdb retains in-frame clones only, with some absent. The table includes 200,000 to 250,000 clones, 80% to 85% detected once. Sequencing input: PBMCs or T cells enriched from blood (not recorded which). The receptors derive from a woman in her forties or fifties with acute COVID-19. The CDR3 runs from the conserved cysteine through the conserved F or W. Each record gives: J gene, V gene, D gene, clone size, CDR3 DNA, CDR3 protein. A D gene is named only where the DNA matches it firmly. Size is omitted from some rows. Given values are once, few, many or a class for expanded clones.

>TRBJ1-1|TRBV28|NA|NA
TGTGCCAGCAGTTACCCCAGGGCGGGGGTAGCTTTCTTT
CASSYPRAGVAFF
>TRBJ1-2|TRBV12-3/TRBV12-4|NA|NA
TGTGCCAGCAGTTTAGTACAGGGTTATGGCTACACCTTC
CASSLVQGYGYTF
>TRBJ1-2|TRBV30|NA|NA
TGTGCCTGGAAAGGACAGTCCTATGGCTACACCTTC
CAWKGQSYGYTF
>TRBJ2-4|TRBV18|TRBD2|NA
TGTGCCAGCTCCCCCGGCGGGAGGGCCAAAAACATTCAGTACTTC
CASSPGGRAKNIQYF
>TRBJ1-2|TRBV19|NA|once
TGTGCCAGTAAGAGGGATGGCTACACCTTC
CASKRDGYTF
>TRBJ2-3|TRBV10-3|NA|NA
TGTGGCACGAGTGGTGTCGCAGATACGCAGTATTTT
CGTSGVADTQYF
>TRBJ2-7|TRBV10-3|NA|NA
TGTGCCATCAGTGGGGGCGGCTACGAGCAGTACTTC
CAISGGGYEQYF
>TRBJ1-2|TRBV6-6|NA|NA
TGTGCCAGCTCCCTCGGGAGATTAGATGGCTATGGCTACACCTTC
CASSLGRLDGYGYTF
>TRBJ1-6|TRBV18|NA|NA
TGTGCCAGCTCACCCCCTGGGGAGGGGTTGACACCCCTCCACTTT
CASSPPGEGLTPLHF
>TRBJ2-6|TRBV6-2/TRBV6-3|NA|NA
TGTGCCAGCAGTTCCCAGTACCGCTCTGGGGCCAACGTCCTGACTTTC
CASSSQYRSGANVLTF
>TRBJ2-7|TRBV18|NA|NA
TGTGCCAGCTCACGAGGCTACGAGCAGTACTTC
CASSRGYEQYF
>TRBJ2-5|TRBV29-1|NA|NA
TGCAGCGTTGAAGCCAAAGACAGTTTTCAGACCCAGTACTTC
CSVEAKDSFQTQYF
>TRBJ2-5|TRBV7-9|TRBD1|NA
TGTGCCAGCAGCGCCCGGACAGGGTATGACGAAGAGACCCAGTACTTC
CASSARTGYDEETQYF
>TRBJ2-3|TRBV10-3|NA|NA
TGTGCCATCAGTGAGGGTCGAGCGGGCCCCACAGATACGCAGTATTTT
CAISEGRAGPTDTQYF
>TRBJ1-4|TRBV2|NA|NA
TGTGCCAGCAAAACAATCCTTGCAACTAATGAAAAACTGTTTTTT
CASKTILATNEKLFF
>TRBJ1-5|TRBV19|TRBD1|few
TGTGCCAGTAGGATGGACAGGGGCCGGCCCCAGCATTTT
CASRMDRGRPQHF
>TRBJ1-2|TRBV19|NA|NA
TGTGCCAGCAGGGACAAGGGACGCTATGGCTACACCTTC
CASRDKGRYGYTF
>TRBJ2-3|TRBV5-1|NA|NA
TGCGCCAGCAAGCTCGGGACTCGTCTAGATACGCAGTATTTT
CASKLGTRLDTQYF
>TRBJ1-6|TRBV10-3|NA|NA
TGTGCCACCACTACCCCAGGGGAGGGAGGGTCACCCCTCCACTTT
CATTTPGEGGSPLHF
>TRBJ1-2|TRBV10-3|NA|NA
TGTGCCATTGCCGGGACAAACTATGGCTACACCTTC
CAIAGTNYGYTF
>TRBJ1-3|TRBV28|NA|once
TGTGCCAGCAGTTCTCGAGCGCACTCTGGAAACACCATATATTTT
CASSSRAHSGNTIYF
>TRBJ1-2|TRBV7-9|NA|NA
TGTGCCAGCAGCCCCATGGCCTATGGCTACACCTTC
CASSPMAYGYTF
>TRBJ2-3|TRBV7-3|TRBD1|NA
TGTGCCAGCAGCCCTGCAGGGGGCAATACGCAGTATTTT
CASSPAGGNTQYF
>TRBJ2-1|TRBV7-2|TRBD1|NA
TGTGCCAGCAGCTTACGACCTTTGGCCGTAGGGGGCGGGTACAATGAGCAGTTCTTC
CASSLRPLAVGGGYNEQFF
>TRBJ1-2|TRBV20-1|NA|NA
TGCAGTGCAACAAACTATGGCTACACCTTC
CSATNYGYTF
>TRBJ2-3|TRBV10-2|TRBD1|NA
TGCGCCAGCAACAAGGACAGGGGAGACACAGATACGCAGTATTTT
CASNKDRGDTDTQYF
>TRBJ2-5|TRBV28|TRBD1|few
TGTGCCAGCAGTAGCCGACAGGGGGACGGGGGGACCCAGTACTTC
CASSSRQGDGGTQYF
>TRBJ2-1|TRBV11-3|NA|NA
TGTGCCAGCGCGAAACAGGGCTATGAGCAGTTCTTC
CASAKQGYEQFF
>TRBJ2-7|TRBV7-9|NA|NA
TGTGCCAGCAGCGCCCGACAGTACTACGAGCAGTACTTC
CASSARQYYEQYF
>TRBJ1-1|TRBV18|NA|NA
TGTGCCAGCTCACCTATAAAAGGACAGGAAGCTTTCTTT
CASSPIKGQEAFF
>TRBJ1-6|TRBV19|NA|NA
TGTGCCAGTAGTAGACCGACAGAGCATTCCTATAATTCACCCCTCCACTTT
CASSRPTEHSYNSPLHF
>TRBJ2-5|TRBV29-1|TRBD1|NA
TGCAGCGTTGAACGGGACAGGGGGGCAGGGACCCAGTACTTC
CSVERDRGAGTQYF
>TRBJ2-1|TRBV24-1|NA|NA
TGTGCCACCAGTGACCCCTGGGACACTTCCTACAATGAGCAGTTCTTC
CATSDPWDTSYNEQFF
>TRBJ2-5|TRBV24-1|NA|NA
TGTGCCACCAGTGATTCGACCGGGATCCAAGAGACCCAGTACTTC
CATSDSTGIQETQYF
>TRBJ2-1|TRBV7-3|TRBD2|NA
TGTGCCAGCAGCGCGGCTAGCGGGAGGGCCTGGTCCTACAATGAGCAGTTCTTC
CASSAASGRAWSYNEQFF
>TRBJ1-5|TRBV25-1|NA|NA
TGTGCCAGCACCCCAGGACGGGGGGGATATAGCAATCAGCCCCAGCATTTT
CASTPGRGGYSNQPQHF
>TRBJ2-7|TRBV4-3|NA|NA
TGCGCCAGCAGCCAAGGGCTTCGCTTC
CASSQGLRF
>TRBJ2-7|TRBV4-3|NA|NA
TGCGCCAGCAGCCAAGATCGCAGTCTTTCAGTCTACGAGCAGTACTTC
CASSQDRSLSVYEQYF
>TRBJ1-1|TRBV5-8|NA|once
TGTGCCAGCAGCCCATCAACCGGGGGGCGTTGGAACACTGAAGCTTTCTTT
CASSPSTGGRWNTEAFF
>TRBJ1-3|TRBV28|NA|NA
TGTGCCAGCAGTATCATCTCGACAGACCCTGGAAACACCATATATTTT
CASSIISTDPGNTIYF
>TRBJ2-7|TRBV7-2|NA|NA
TGTGCCAGCAGCTTCGCCGCGGGACTGGTCTCCTACGAGCAGTACTTC
CASSFAAGLVSYEQYF
>TRBJ1-6|TRBV18|TRBD1|few
TGTGCCAGCTCACCGTTTGGACAGGGAGGCTCCTATAATTCACCCCTCCACTTT
CASSPFGQGGSYNSPLHF
>TRBJ1-3|TRBV7-2|NA|NA
TGTGCCAGCAGCTTAGCGGCAGGGGTAGGAGGAAACACCATATATTTT
CASSLAAGVGGNTIYF
>TRBJ2-1|TRBV12-5|NA|NA
TGTGCTAGTGGTTTGGGCCAGGGATCCTACAATGAGCAGTTCTTC
CASGLGQGSYNEQFF
>TRBJ2-2|TRBV11-3|TRBD2|once
TGTGCCAGCAGCTTAAGGCTAGCGGCCGGGGAGCTGTTTTTT
CASSLRLAAGELFF
>TRBJ1-2|TRBV7-2|NA|many
TGTGCCAGCAGCTTAGACACAGGAAACTATGGCTACACCTTC
CASSLDTGNYGYTF
>TRBJ2-5|TRBV29-1|NA|NA
TGCAGCGTTTCGGGGAGTTCGGCTCAGGTGGGGACCCAGTACTTC
CSVSGSSAQVGTQYF
>TRBJ1-4|TRBV28|NA|NA
TGTGCCAGCATCCATTTCAGGGGAACTAATGAAAAACTGTTTTTT
CASIHFRGTNEKLFF
>TRBJ1-2|TRBV3-1/TRBV3-2|TRBD1|NA
TGTGCCAGCAGCCAAGGTGTCCCGGGACAGGGCAACTACACCTTC
CASSQGVPGQGNYTF